This TCR beta chain originates from a study of T cells in Graves' hyperthyroidism and ophthalmopathy. TCR beta CDR3 region amplification was performed from RNA transcripts. TCR CDR3 regions were first amplified by RT-PCR with HTBI primers. In TCRdb, the multiplex PCR reads were re-called with MiXCR into one record per CDR3 protein. The table shows roughly 650,000 distinct CDR3 sequences, with roughly a sixth occurring only once. The V gene end was trimmed by 6 bases and the J gene end by 2 bases; junction bases not matched to a gene: 3. CDR3 length: 14 amino acids. Germline V lookup: CDR1 MNHNS, CDR2 SASEGT. At least ten counts were recorded for this clonotype.

This clonotype was obtained from a woman in her forties with Graves' ophthalmopathy. The V call is TRBV6-1, the J call TRBJ2-7; 11 nucleotides agree with TRBD1. The sample consisted of blood. The CDR3 region has the DNA TGTGCCAGCAGATGGGACAGGGGGGCCTACGAGCAGTACTTC. Translating it yields CASRWDRGAYEQYF.